The rows below give T cell receptor beta chains drawn from one sample of a study of spatial heterogeneity in lung cancer. MiXCR, run by TCRdb on the 5' RACE reads, gives a single entry per CDR3 protein. The sample has roughly 40,000 distinct CDR3 sequences, approximately 6.5% seen once. Specimen: PBMCs, collected at surgery. These TCRs come from a female donor with early-stage non-small cell lung cancer. CDR3s include the opening cysteine and the closing phenylalanine or tryptophan. A D gene is named only where the DNA matches it firmly. Not every row has a clone size; where given, it reads once, few, many or a size class.

CASSVVFSGNTIYF | TGTGCCAGCAGTGTGGTGTTCTCTGGAAACACCATATATTTT | many | . | TRBJ1-3 | TRBV6-1
CASSSSGQGPIYGYTF | TGTGCCAGCAGTAGTTCCGGACAGGGACCGATCTATGGCTACACCTTC | many | TRBD1 | TRBJ1-2 | TRBV14
CSVVDRANSPLHF | TGCAGCGTTGTGGACAGGGCGAATTCACCCCTCCACTTT | many | TRBD1 | TRBJ1-6 | TRBV29-1
CASSRGQGADEKLFF | TGTGCCAGCAGCCGTGGACAGGGGGCAGACGAAAAACTGTTTTTT | few | TRBD1 | TRBJ1-4 | TRBV7-9
CASSLGPAGGPGEQYF | TGTGCCAGCAGCTTAGGTCCGGCAGGGGGCCCGGGAGAGCAGTACTTC | medium-sized | TRBD1 | TRBJ2-7 | TRBV11-2
CASSLTYEQYF | TGTGCCAGCAGCCTTACCTACGAGCAGTACTTC | many | . | TRBJ2-7 | TRBV12-3/TRBV12-4
CSAPTSATEAFF | TGCAGTGCTCCGACCTCAGCGACTGAAGCTTTCTTT | few | . | TRBJ1-1 | TRBV20-1
CASSLSRVTNEKLFF | TGTGCCAGCAGTTTATCGCGGGTGACTAATGAAAAACTGTTTTTT | many | . | TRBJ1-4 | TRBV27
CASRSRAPTYEQYF | TGTGCCAGCCGTTCCAGGGCCCCTACCTACGAGCAGTACTTC | many | . | TRBJ2-7 | TRBV28
CASRPLAAGGGELFF | TGTGCCAGCAGGCCGCTAGCGGCAGGGGGCGGGGAGCTGTTTTTT | . | . | TRBJ2-2 | TRBV12-3/TRBV12-4
CAWSVLGGEAFF | TGTGCCTGGAGTGTACTGGGGGGAGAAGCTTTCTTT | few | . | TRBJ1-1 | TRBV30
CASSLGTNEKLFF | TGTGCCAGCTCCCTGGGCACTAATGAAAAACTGTTTTTT | . | . | TRBJ1-4 | TRBV18
CASSLERSDEKLFF | TGTGCCAGCAGCTTGGAGAGGTCAGATGAAAAACTGTTTTTT | few | . | TRBJ1-4 | TRBV5-6
CATSDVFDGYTF | TGTGCCACCAGTGATGTTTTTGATGGCTACACCTTC | many | . | TRBJ1-2 | TRBV24-1
CASSSPSGATMNTEAFF | TGCGCCAGCAGCTCCCCTAGCGGGGCGACGATGAACACTGAAGCTTTCTTT | many | . | TRBJ1-1 | TRBV5-1
CASSPYGGLYEQYF | TGTGCCAGCAGTCCCTACGGGGGGTTATACGAGCAGTACTTC | many | TRBD2 | TRBJ2-7 | TRBV28
CASSQDPPGRDEKLFF | TGCGCCAGCAGCCAAGATCCCCCAGGGCGGGACGAAAAACTGTTTTTT | . | . | TRBJ1-4 | TRBV4-3
CASSLGDRGNTEAFF | TGTGCCAGCAGCTTGGGGGACAGGGGGAACACTGAAGCTTTCTTT | few | TRBD1 | TRBJ1-1 | TRBV5-8